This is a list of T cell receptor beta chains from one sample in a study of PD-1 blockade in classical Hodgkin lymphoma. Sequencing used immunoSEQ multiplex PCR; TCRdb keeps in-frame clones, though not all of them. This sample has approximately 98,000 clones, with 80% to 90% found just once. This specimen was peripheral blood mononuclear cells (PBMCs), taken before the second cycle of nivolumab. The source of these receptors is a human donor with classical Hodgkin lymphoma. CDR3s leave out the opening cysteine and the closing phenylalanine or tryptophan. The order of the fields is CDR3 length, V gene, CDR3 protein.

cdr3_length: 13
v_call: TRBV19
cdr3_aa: ASSGRDRLDTEAF

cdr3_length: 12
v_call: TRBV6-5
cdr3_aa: ASSLQGRADTQY

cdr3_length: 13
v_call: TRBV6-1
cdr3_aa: ASSIPGLAVYEQY

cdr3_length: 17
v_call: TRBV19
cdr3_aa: ASSIVLQGVGATNEKLF

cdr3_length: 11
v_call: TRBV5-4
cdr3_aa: ASSSRSGETQY

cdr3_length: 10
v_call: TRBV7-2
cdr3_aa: ASSPPRYEQY

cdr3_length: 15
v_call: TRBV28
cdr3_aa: ASSPGTTIPAYNEQF

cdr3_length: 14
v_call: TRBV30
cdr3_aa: AWSVTGRDSNQPQH

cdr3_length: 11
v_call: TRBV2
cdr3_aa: ASRPSVGYGYT

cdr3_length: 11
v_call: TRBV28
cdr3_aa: ASSDRLNTEAF

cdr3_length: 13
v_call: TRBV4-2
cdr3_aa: ASSQERSTVYEQY

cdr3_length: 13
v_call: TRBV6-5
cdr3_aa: ASRPLIGVYNEQF

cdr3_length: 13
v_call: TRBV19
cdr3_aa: ASSIKRRGTDTQY

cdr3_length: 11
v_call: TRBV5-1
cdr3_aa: ASNFPSGNEQY

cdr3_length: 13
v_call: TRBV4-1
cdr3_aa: ASSQESGRGYEQY

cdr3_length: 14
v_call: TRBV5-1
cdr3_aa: ASSSNLAGVQREQY

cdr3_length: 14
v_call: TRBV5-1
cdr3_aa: ASSLVTAGGGTEAF

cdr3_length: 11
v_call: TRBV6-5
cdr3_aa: ASSYLRYNEQF

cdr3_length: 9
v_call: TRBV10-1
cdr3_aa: ASSEGNEQF

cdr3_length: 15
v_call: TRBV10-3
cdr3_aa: AISETLTGGGYNEQF

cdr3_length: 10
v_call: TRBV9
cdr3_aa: ASSRSLETQY

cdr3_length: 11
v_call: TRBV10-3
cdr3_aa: AISEGGPGELF

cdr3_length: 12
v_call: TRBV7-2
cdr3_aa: ASSLPGGSYEQY

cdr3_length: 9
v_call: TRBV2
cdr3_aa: ASSYRGGYT

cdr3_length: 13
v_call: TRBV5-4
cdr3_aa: ASSPSRGPGAEAF

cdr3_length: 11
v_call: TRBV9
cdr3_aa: ASSVGGTDTQY

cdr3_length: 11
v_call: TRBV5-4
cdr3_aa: ASSLRGQETQY

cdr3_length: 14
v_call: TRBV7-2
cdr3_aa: ASSPETGGYPYEQY

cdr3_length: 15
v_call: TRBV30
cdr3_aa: AWSVGVNLDGTDTQY

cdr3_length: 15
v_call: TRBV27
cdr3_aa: ASSLSQGFVENTEAF

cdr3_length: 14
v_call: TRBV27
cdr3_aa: ASTPLGGRGNQPQH

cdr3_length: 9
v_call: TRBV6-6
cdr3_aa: ASTYTGELF

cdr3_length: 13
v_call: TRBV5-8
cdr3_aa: ASSLKATSYNEQF

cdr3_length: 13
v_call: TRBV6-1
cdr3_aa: ASRVSFPSGDTQY

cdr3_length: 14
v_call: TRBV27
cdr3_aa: ASSFIQGRGATEAF

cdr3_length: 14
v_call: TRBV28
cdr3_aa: ASSLGLAGGQETQY

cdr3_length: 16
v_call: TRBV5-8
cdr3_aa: ASSFTRLAALTYNEQF

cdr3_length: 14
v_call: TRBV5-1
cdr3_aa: ASSLEGTGKNTEAF

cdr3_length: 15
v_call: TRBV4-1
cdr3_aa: ASSQEGLRDTDYEQY

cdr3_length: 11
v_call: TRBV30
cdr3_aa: AWNEYGITEAF

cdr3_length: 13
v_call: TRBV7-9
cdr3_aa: ASSLIWRGQDGYT

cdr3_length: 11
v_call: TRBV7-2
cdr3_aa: ASSLDRNTEAF